These 25 T cell receptor beta chains came from one sample sequenced in a study of read filtering for tumor transcriptome and immune sequencing. From roughly 0.4 ug of RNA, a library with molecular barcoded alpha/delta and beta/gamma adaptors was made. TCRdb reprocessed the reads via MiXCR and lists one record per CDR3 protein. The table has roughly 130,000 distinct CDR3 sequences, 10% to 15% seen once. The sample consisted of a population of CD138-negative cells sorted from bone marrow. Source of these receptors: a donor over 35 with multiple myeloma.

In this sample, this clonotype turned up many times. The J gene is TRBJ2-4, the V gene TRBV11-2, with D possibly being TRBD1 or TRBD2 (7 bases each). The V gene's germline CDR1 is SGHAT and CDR2 FQNNGV. The CDR3 extends over 17 amino acids. Trimming removed 5 bases at V and 9 bases at J, with 26 bases between. The CDR3 loop is CASSPRGQEETGGIQYF. CDR3 in DNA: TGTGCCAGCAGCCCACGAGGACAGGAGGAGACGGGGGGCATTCAGTACTTC.

Of note for this clonotype: One base away lies a much larger clone, so this may be a sequencing read error. The chain uses TRBV5-1 and TRBJ2-2, with 7 positions matching TRBD2. Germline trimming cut 2 bases from V and 6 bases from J; bases unmatched to any gene: 10. There are 16 residues in the CDR3. CDR1 and CDR2 (germline): SGHRS, YFSETQ. DNA for the CDR3: TGCGCCAGCAGCTTAAGGACTGGCGGGAGCTCCGGGGAGCTGTTTTTT. Its translation is CASSLRTGGSSGELFF.

Note on this clonotype: A read error may be the cause here, since a much bigger clone is one base away. The chain employs TRBV25-1 and TRBJ1-2, with 7 bases aligning to TRBD1. The CDR3 is 14 amino acids. The V gene end was trimmed by 7 bases and the J gene end by 4 bases; junction bases not matched to a gene: 9. Per germline, CDR1 MGHDK and CDR2 SYGVNS. Here the CDR3 reads CASMRQGETYGYTF. The CDR3 DNA reads as TGTGCCAGCATGAGACAGGGAGAGACCTATGGCTACACCTTC.

As for this clonotype: A much bigger clone sits one base away, suggesting this may be a read error. The conserved final phenylalanine or tryptophan is absent from the CDR3, which likely points to a read error. The J gene is TRBJ1-4, the V gene TRBV7-2; possible D gene TRBD1, 5 bases. Germline-derived CDR1 and CDR2 are SGHTA and FQGNSA. The ends were cut back, 4 bases at V and 2 bases at J, with 8 bases in the middle. This CDR3 region has 14 residues. CDR3 coding DNA: TGTGCCAGCAGCTATGGGGGTACTAATGAAAAACTGTTTTTG. This encodes CASSYGGTNEKLFL.

A remark on this clonotype: A much larger clone differs by one base, so this may be a read error. The chain joins TRBV29-1 to TRBJ1-2; possible D gene TRBD1, 6 bases. The CDR3 is made up of 12 amino acids. Between the trimmed V and J ends, which lost 4 bases and 6 bases, there was a span of 12 bases. Per germline, CDR1 SQVTM and CDR2 ANQGSEA. In DNA form, the CDR3 reads TGCAGCGTTGGACAGGAGGGGGATGGCTACACCTTC. It yields the protein CSVGQEGDGYTF.

This clonotype was picked up many times. This sequence joins TRBV10-3 and TRBJ1-1, with unresolved D. Trimming left V 0 bases short and J 2 bases short, with 7 bases between. This CDR3 is 14 amino acids long. Germline V CDR1 and CDR2: ENHRY, SYGVKD. The DNA for the CDR3 is TGTGCCATCAGTGAGTCGACGGAAAACACTGAAGCTTTCTTT. This sequence encodes CAISESTENTEAFF.

In regard to this clonotype: A single base separates this from a much larger clone, so it may be a read error. The chain employs TRBV29-1 and TRBJ1-5; 9 nucleotides line up with TRBD1. The CDR3 has 12 residues. Germline V lookup: CDR1 SQVTM, CDR2 ANQGSEA. CDR3: CSARDRDQPRHF. The CDR3 DNA is TGCAGCGCGCGGGACAGGGACCAGCCCCGGCATTTT.

Only one count was recorded for this clonotype. A junction boundary mismatches the germline segment, possibly from a read error. The chain uses TRBV5-1 and TRBJ2-6; no firm D call. Germline CDR1 SGHRS, CDR2 YFSETQ. CDR3 length: 15 amino acids. CDR3 nucleotides: TGCGCCAGCAGCCAGATAGGCTCTAGGGCCAACGTCCTGACTTTC. This gives the protein CASSQIGSRANVLTF.

Of note for this clonotype: Given a much more abundant clone one base away, this may be a read error. The V and J genes are TRBV28 and TRBJ2-7, with 12 positions matching TRBD2. Germline V lookup: CDR1 MDHEN, CDR2 SYDVKM. The CDR3 is 15 residues long. In DNA, the CDR3 is TGTGCCAGCAGTCCCCGACTAGCGGGAGCCTACGGGCAGTACTTC. This encodes CASSPRLAGAYGQYF.

For this clonotype: A read error may explain this, as a much larger clone is one base away. V is TRBV27 and J is TRBJ1-1; unclear D gene. Germline V lookup: CDR1 MNHEY, CDR2 SMNVEV (reference sequence). CDR3 length equals 13 residues. CDR3 DNA sequence: TGTGCCAGCCGGCTCACTATGAACGCTGAAGCTTTCTTT. Amino acid sequence: CASRLTMNAEAFF.

This chain links TRBV5-1 with TRBJ1-5; possibly TRBD1 for D (6 bases). Per the germline V gene, CDR1 is SGHRS and CDR2 is YFSETQ. This CDR3 is built from 15 residues. The V end lost 3 bases, the J end lost 3 bases, and 13 bases lay between the germline ends. CDR3 amino acids: CASSWGGADNQPQHF. The CDR3 DNA sequence: TGCGCCAGCAGCTGGGGGGGGGCGGACAATCAGCCCCAGCATTTT. The whole variable domain, filled in from reference TRBV5-1 and TRBJ1-5, reads KAGVTQTPRYLIKTRGQQVTLSCSPISGHRSVSWYQQTPGQGLQFLFEYFSETQRNKGNFPGRFSGRQFSNSRSEMNVSTLELGDSALYLCASSWGGADNQPQHFGDGTRLSIL.

This clonotype turned up a few times. J is TRBJ2-2 and V is TRBV24-1; weak D call: TRBD1 (6 bases). Germline loops: CDR1 KGHDR, CDR2 SFDVKD. V was shortened by 5 bases and J by 4 bases, with 7 bases between the two germline ends. The CDR3 extends over 13 amino acids. The chain's CDR3 is CATSGGGTGELFF. The CDR3 nucleotides read TGTGCCACCAGTGGAGGGGGCACCGGGGAGCTGTTTTTT.

This clonotype was counted at least ten times. The CDR3, as DNA: TGTGCCAGCAGCCAAGATATTGGGCCAGGTGGGGCCAACGTCCTGACTTTC. Residues: CASSQDIGPGGANVLTF. The V and J genes are TRBV3-1 and TRBJ2-6; D uncertain. CDR3 size: 17 residues. The germline CDR1 and CDR2 sequences are LGHDT and YNNKEL (reference sequence). The V gene lost 0 bases and the J gene lost 3 bases, with 12 bases spanning the gap.

This clonotype was observed at least ten times. This chain connects TRBV6-5 to TRBJ1-1; 10 bases agree with TRBD1. Germline V gene lookup returns CDR1 MNHEY and CDR2 SVGAGI. The CDR3 is 14 amino acids. J lost 11 bases, V lost 7 bases, and 13 bases had no gene match. The CDR3 DNA reads TGTGCCAGCATCCCGGTGTTGGGACAGGGGATGGCTTTCTTT. This encodes CASIPVLGQGMAFF.

The chain couples TRBV14 to TRBJ2-1, with unresolved D. CDR3 length: 12 amino acids. Germline CDR1 reads SGHDN; CDR2 reads FVKESK. V lost 3 bases, J lost 9 bases, and 9 bases lay in between. In DNA form, the CDR3 reads TGTGCCAGCAGCCATGGATTGGGTGAGCAGTTCTTC. Protein sequence: CASSHGLGEQFF.

In the case of this clonotype: A much larger clone differs from this one at a single base, so this may be a read error. The CDR3 nucleotides are TGTACCACCAGCAGAGAAGTGAGCTCCTACAATGAGCAGTTCTTC. It is translated as CTTSREVSSYNEQFF. The J gene is TRBJ2-1, the V gene TRBV15; D gene uncertain. The germline V gene has CDR1 LNHNV and CDR2 YYDKDF (reference sequence). This CDR3 has 15 residues.

This clonotype was recorded many times. The V call is TRBV2, the J call TRBJ2-1; D remains ambiguous. Trimming shortened V by 7 bases and J by 8 bases, and 12 bases separated the two germline ends. The CDR3 is 12 residues long. Germline V gene sequence: CDR1 SNHLY, CDR2 FYNNEI. The CDR3 reads CASNIFAYEQFF. CDR3 DNA sequence: TGTGCCAGCAATATATTCGCGTATGAGCAGTTCTTC.

At least ten counts were recorded for this clonotype. This sequence joins TRBV2 and TRBJ2-7; the match to TRBD1 covers 8 bases. The trim removed 4 bases at V and 6 bases at J, leaving 8 bases unmatched. The CDR3 is 14 amino acids. Germline V lookup: CDR1 SNHLY, CDR2 FYNNEI. The CDR3 nucleotides read TGTGCCAGCAGTGCCGACAGGGGATTTGTCGAGCAGTACTTC. It encodes CASSADRGFVEQYF.

This clonotype was counted ten times or more. The chain is built from TRBV7-6 and TRBJ2-2; TRBD1 aligns across 11 bases. V trimming: 5 bases; J trimming: 6 bases; junction bases outside the gene matches: 8. The germline V gene encodes CDR1 SGHVS and CDR2 FNYEAQ. CDR3 length: 16 amino acids. The CDR3 DNA is TGTGCCAGCAGCCTAGGACAGGGGGCGCTTCCCGGGGAGCTGTTTTTT. Protein: CASSLGQGALPGELFF.

For this clonotype: A junction boundary mismatches the germline segment, possibly from a read error. V usage is TRBV9 and J usage is TRBJ2-5, with D perhaps assigned TRBD1 or TRBD2 (5 bases each). Per germline, CDR1 SGDLS and CDR2 YYNGEE. The CDR3 spans 15 residues. In nucleotides, the CDR3 is TGTGCCTGCAGCGTAAGAGAGGGGTGGCAAGAGACCCAGTACTTC. This encodes CACSVREGWQETQYF.

This clonotype was recorded many times. The chain is built from TRBV5-1 and TRBJ2-5, with D maybe TRBD1 (8 bases). Germline-derived CDR1 and CDR2 are SGHRS and YFSETQ. The V and J ends lost 1 base and 0 bases respectively, with 13 bases between them. The CDR3 runs to 16 residues. The CDR3 DNA reads as TGCGCCAGCAGCTTGAGGACAGGGAGGGACCAAGAGACCCAGTACTTC. The encoded protein is CASSLRTGRDQETQYF.

This clonotype was seen repeatedly, ten times or more. The chain carries TRBV3-1 and TRBJ2-1; the D call may be TRBD1 or TRBD2 (5 bases each). CDR1 and CDR2 (germline): LGHDT, YNNKEL (reference sequence). The CDR3 runs 17 residues. Deletions cut 3 bases from V and 2 bases from J, with 17 bases between. The CDR3 spells CASSQNPTGPTYNEQFF. The CDR3 DNA follows: TGTGCCAGCAGCCAGAACCCAACGGGACCAACCTACAATGAGCAGTTCTTC.

This clonotype showed up many times. The V gene is TRBV7-6, the J gene TRBJ2-2; D unclear. The V end lost 3 bases, the J end lost 8 bases, and 4 bases lay between the germline ends. Germline-derived CDR1 and CDR2 are SGHVS and FNYEAQ. There are 11 residues in the CDR3. The CDR3: CASSFWGELFF. The CDR3 nucleotides read TGTGCCAGCAGCTTTTGGGGGGAGCTGTTTTTT.

CDR3 in amino acids: CASSSTGTNTGELFF. CDR3 sequence (DNA): TGTGCCAGCAGCTCGACAGGGACCAACACCGGGGAGCTGTTTTTT. V is TRBV11-2 and J is TRBJ2-2; 7 positions match TRBD1. Trimming removed 4 bases from V and 2 bases from J; junction bases left unmatched: 4. The CDR3 sequence is 15 residues long. Germline-derived CDR1 and CDR2 are SGHAT and FQNNGV.

This clonotype was detected many times. In DNA, the CDR3 is TGTGCCAGCAGAAACGACGGGGCAACTAATGAAAAACTGTTTTTT. It specifies CASRNDGATNEKLFF. The rearrangement joins TRBV2 to TRBJ1-4; D uncertain. CDR3 size: 15 residues. Germline V gene lookup returns CDR1 SNHLY and CDR2 FYNNEI. With 6 bases removed from V and 0 bases from J, the gap between germline ends came to 11 bases.